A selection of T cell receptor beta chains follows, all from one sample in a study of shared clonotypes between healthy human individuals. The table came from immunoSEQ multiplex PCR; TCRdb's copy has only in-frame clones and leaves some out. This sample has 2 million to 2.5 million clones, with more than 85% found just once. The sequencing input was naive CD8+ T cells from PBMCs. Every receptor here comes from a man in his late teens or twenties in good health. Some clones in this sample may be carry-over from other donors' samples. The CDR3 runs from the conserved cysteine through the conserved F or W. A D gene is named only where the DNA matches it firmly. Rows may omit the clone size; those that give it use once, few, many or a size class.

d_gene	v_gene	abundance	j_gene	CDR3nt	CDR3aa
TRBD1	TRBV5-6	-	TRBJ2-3	TGTGCCAGCAGCTTCGGACAGGGTCTAAGCACAGATACGCAGTATTTT	CASSFGQGLSTDTQYF
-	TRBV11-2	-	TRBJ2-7	TGTGCCAGCAGCTTGAACGGCTACCAGAACTACGAGCAGTACTTC	CASSLNGYQNYEQYF
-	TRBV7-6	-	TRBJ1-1	TGTGCCAGCAGCTTACTCACAGGGCCGGGCACTGAAGCTTTCTTT	CASSLLTGPGTEAFF
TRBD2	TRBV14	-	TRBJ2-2	TGTGCCAGCAGCCAAGATAGACTAGCGGGAGTGGCCGGGGAGCTGTTTTTT	CASSQDRLAGVAGELFF
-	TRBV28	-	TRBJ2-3	TGTGCCAGCAGTTTCTTGGCCCAGAGTGTAGATACGCAGTATTTT	CASSFLAQSVDTQYF
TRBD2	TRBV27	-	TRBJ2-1	TGTGCCAGCAGCCCGGGAGGGGGGGTGAATGAGCAGTTCTTC	CASSPGGGVNEQFF
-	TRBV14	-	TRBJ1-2	TGTGCCAGCAGTCCCGGGGGGAGCTATGGCTACACCTTC	CASSPGGSYGYTF
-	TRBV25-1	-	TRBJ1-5	TGTGCCAGCAGTGATGGGGTCAGCGCGGTGGATCAGCCCCAGCATTTT	CASSDGVSAVDQPQHF
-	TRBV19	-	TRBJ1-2	TGTGCCAGTAGTGGAGGGTTAGGATATGGCTACACCTTC	CASSGGLGYGYTF
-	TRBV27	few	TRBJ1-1	TGTGCCAGCAGTGACCGCAGGGGCCGGAACACTGAAGCTTTCTTT	CASSDRRGRNTEAFF
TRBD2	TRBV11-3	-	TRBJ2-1	TGTGCCAGCAGCGGACTAGCGGGGGACAATGAGCAGTTCTTC	CASSGLAGDNEQFF
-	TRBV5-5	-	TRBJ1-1	TGTGCCAGCAGCTTACTTCGTCAAGGGACTGAAGCTTTCTTT	CASSLLRQGTEAFF
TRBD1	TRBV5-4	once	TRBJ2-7	TGTGCCAGCAGCCTCGGACAGGGGTGGGAGCAGTACTTC	CASSLGQGWEQYF
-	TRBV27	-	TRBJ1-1	TGTGCCAGCAGCCACGCCCGGGGCAGGGCCCCGAACACTGAAGCTTTCTTT	CASSHARGRAPNTEAFF
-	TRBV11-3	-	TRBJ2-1	TGTGCCAGCAGCTTATCTTCTTTCGCGCCCCGCAATGAGCAGTTCTTC	CASSLSSFAPRNEQFF
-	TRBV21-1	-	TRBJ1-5	TGTGCCAGCAGCAAGGCAGGGGATAGCAATCAGCCCCAGCATTTT	CASSKAGDSNQPQHF
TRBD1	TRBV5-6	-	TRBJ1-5	TGTGCCAGCAGCGGGCCCGGGACAGGGGAGAATCAGCCCCAGCATTTT	CASSGPGTGENQPQHF
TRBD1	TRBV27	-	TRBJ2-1	TGTGCCAGCAGTTTATCACAGGGGAGCTCCTACAATGAGCAGTTCTTC	CASSLSQGSSYNEQFF
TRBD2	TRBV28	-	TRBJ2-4	TGTGCCAGCAGTTTGTGGGAGGGAACTAAAAACATTCAGTACTTC	CASSLWEGTKNIQYF
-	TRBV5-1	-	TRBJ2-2	TGCGCCAGCAGCTTGGAGCGGCTAGCCGGGGTCGGGGAGCTGTTTTTT	CASSLERLAGVGELFF
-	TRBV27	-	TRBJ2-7	TGTGCCAGCAGTTCCCGTGGACAGGAGCAGTACTTC	CASSSRGQEQYF
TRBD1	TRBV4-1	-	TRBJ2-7	TGCGCCAGCAGCCGAGCCGTGGGACAGGGGGCCCACGAGCAGTACTTC	CASSRAVGQGAHEQYF
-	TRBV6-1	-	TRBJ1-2	TGTGCCAGCAGTGCGGGAAGATCGGGCTACACCTTC	CASSAGRSGYTF
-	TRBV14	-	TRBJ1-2	TGTGCCAGCAGCCAACTCGGACAAGACTATGGCTACACCTTC	CASSQLGQDYGYTF
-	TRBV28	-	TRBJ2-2	TGTGCCAGCAGTTTCGATTTATTGGCCGGGGAGCTGTTTTTT	CASSFDLLAGELFF
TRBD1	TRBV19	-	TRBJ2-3	TGTGCCAGCAAAACACAGGGGAGCACAGATACGCAGTATTTT	CASKTQGSTDTQYF
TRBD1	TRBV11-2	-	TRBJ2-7	TGTGCCAGCAGCTTGGGACAGGCGACCTACGAGCAGTACTTC	CASSLGQATYEQYF
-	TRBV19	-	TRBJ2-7	TGTGCCAGTAGTTTCCTGCCGTTATACGAGCAGTACTTC	CASSFLPLYEQYF
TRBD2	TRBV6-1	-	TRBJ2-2	TGTGCCAGCAGTGGGGGGGGCGGGGAGCTGTTTTTT	CASSGGGGELFF
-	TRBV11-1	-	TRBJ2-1	TGTGCCAGCAGCTTCACGGGCCGAACCTTCTACAATGAAGAGCAGTTCTTC	CASSFTGRTFYNEEQFF
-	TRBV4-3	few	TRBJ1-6	TGCGCCAGCAGCCAATCGATCCGCCAGGCGGCCAATAATTCACCCCTCCACTTT	CASSQSIRQAANNSPLHF
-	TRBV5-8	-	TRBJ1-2	TGTGCCAGCAGTCCAACAGGGTATGGCTACACCTTC	CASSPTGYGYTF
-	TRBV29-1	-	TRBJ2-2	TGCAGCGTTGTGGGGGCGGCGGGGGAGCTGTTTTTT	CSVVGAAGELFF
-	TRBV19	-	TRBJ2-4	TGTGCCAGTAGTTCCCCGGACGGGAGTATTCAGTACTTC	CASSSPDGSIQYF
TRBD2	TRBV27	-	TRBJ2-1	TGTGCCAGCAGTTTAACTAGCGGGAGCTCCTACAATGAGCAGTTCTTC	CASSLTSGSSYNEQFF
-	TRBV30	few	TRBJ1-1	TGTGCCTGGAGGGGGACATTGTCGCACGATGGGTTT	CAWRGTLSHDGF
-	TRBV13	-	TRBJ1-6	TGTGCCAGCAGCTTAGAGGGGAGCTCCTATAATTCACCCCTCCACTTT	CASSLEGSSYNSPLHF
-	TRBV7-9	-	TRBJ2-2	TGTGCCAGCAGCTTAGGGGGCCCTAGCGTCGGGGAGCTGTTTTTT	CASSLGGPSVGELFF
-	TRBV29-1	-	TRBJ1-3	TGCAGCGTTGAGGACGGCACTGGGGTTGACACCATATATTTT	CSVEDGTGVDTIYF
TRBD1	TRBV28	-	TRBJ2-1	TGTGTCACGAACGACAGGGGGCCTCTATTATACAATGAGCAGTTCTTC	CVTNDRGPLLYNEQFF
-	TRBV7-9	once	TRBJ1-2	TGTGCCAGCAGCTTAGCTACGGTCCTCTATGGCTACACCTTC	CASSLATVLYGYTF
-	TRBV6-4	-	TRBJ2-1	TGTGCCAGCAGCCCCGCGGAGGGTACTTATGAGCAGTTCTTC	CASSPAEGTYEQFF
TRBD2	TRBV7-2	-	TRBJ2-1	TGTGCCAGCAGCCTAGGTCCTTCTAGCGGCCGGCGTTCCGATGAGCAGTTCTTC	CASSLGPSSGRRSDEQFF
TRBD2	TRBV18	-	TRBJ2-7	TGTGCCAGCTCACCACCGATGAGGACTAGCGTTTACGAGCAGTACTTC	CASSPPMRTSVYEQYF
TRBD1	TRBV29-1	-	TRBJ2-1	TGCAGCGTGTCCGGGACAGGCGCCAATGAGCAGTTCTTC	CSVSGTGANEQFF
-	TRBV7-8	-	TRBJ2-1	TGTGCCAGCAGCTTATCACGGGGGTGGAATGAGCAGTTCTTC	CASSLSRGWNEQFF
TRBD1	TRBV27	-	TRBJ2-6	TGTGCCAGCGGGCTGGACAGGTCCATCTCTGGGGCCAACGTCCTGACTTTC	CASGLDRSISGANVLTF
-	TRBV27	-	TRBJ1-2	TGTGCCAGCAAAGCCAGCCCTAACTATGGCTACACCTTC	CASKASPNYGYTF
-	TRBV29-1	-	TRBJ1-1	TGCAGCGTTTGGGGAGCTGGATCCACTGAAGCTTTCTTT	CSVWGAGSTEAFF
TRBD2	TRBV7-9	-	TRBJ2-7	TGTGCCAGCAGCCAACTTAGTTCTTTACTAGCGGGATCCACCCAGAAGTACTTC	CASSQLSSLLAGSTQKYF
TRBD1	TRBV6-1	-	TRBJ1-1	TGTGCCAGCAGTGACCTGACAGGGGGCAACCCTGAAGCTTTCTTT	CASSDLTGGNPEAFF
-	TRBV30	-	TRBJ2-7	TGTGCCTGGAGCCCTGACAGAACCGAGCAGTACTTC	CAWSPDRTEQYF
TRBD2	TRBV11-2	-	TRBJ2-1	TGTGCCAGCAGCTCCGGACTAGCCTACAATGAGCAGTTCTTC	CASSSGLAYNEQFF
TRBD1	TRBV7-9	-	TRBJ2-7	TGTGCCAGCAGCCCTGCCGGACAGGTAGACTACGAGCAGTACTTC	CASSPAGQVDYEQYF
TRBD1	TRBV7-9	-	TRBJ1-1	TGTGCCAGCAGGATTAAACCACAGGGGGCGAACACTGAAGCTTTCTTT	CASRIKPQGANTEAFF
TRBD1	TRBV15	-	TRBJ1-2	TGTGCCACCAGCAGTAGTGGGACAGGGATGGACTATGGCTACACCTTC	CATSSSGTGMDYGYTF
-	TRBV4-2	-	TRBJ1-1	TGTGCCAGCAGCCAAGGGGTTTTATTTGAAGCTTTCTTT	CASSQGVLFEAFF